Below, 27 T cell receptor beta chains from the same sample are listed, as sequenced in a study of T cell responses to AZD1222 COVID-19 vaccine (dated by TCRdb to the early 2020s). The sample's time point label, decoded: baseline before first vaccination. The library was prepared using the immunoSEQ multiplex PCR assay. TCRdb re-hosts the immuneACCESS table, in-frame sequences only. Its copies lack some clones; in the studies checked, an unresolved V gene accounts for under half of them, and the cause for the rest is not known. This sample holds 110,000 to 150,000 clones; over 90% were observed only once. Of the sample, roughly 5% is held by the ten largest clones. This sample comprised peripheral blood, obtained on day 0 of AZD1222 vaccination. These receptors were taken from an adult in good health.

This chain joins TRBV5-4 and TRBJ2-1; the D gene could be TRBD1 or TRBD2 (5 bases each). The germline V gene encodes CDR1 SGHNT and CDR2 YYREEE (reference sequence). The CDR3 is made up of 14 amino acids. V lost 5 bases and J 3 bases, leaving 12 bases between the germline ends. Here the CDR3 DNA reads TGTGCCAGCAGGGACTGGACAAGCTACAATGAGCAGTTCTTC. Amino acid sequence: CASRDWTSYNEQFF.

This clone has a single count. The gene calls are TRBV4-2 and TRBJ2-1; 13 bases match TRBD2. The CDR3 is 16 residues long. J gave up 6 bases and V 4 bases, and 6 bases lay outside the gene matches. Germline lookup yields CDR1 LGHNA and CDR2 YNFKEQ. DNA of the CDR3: TGTGCCAGCAGCCGAGGGGGACTAGCGGGAAGCAATGAGCAGTTCTTC. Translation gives CASSRGGLAGSNEQFF.

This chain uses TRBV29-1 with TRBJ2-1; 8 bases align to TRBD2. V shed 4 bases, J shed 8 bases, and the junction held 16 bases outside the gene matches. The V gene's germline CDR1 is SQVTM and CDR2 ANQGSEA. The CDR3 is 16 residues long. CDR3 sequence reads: CSVVNPAGTSRDEQFF. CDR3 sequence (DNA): TGCAGCGTTGTTAACCCGGCGGGGACTAGTCGAGATGAGCAGTTCTTC.

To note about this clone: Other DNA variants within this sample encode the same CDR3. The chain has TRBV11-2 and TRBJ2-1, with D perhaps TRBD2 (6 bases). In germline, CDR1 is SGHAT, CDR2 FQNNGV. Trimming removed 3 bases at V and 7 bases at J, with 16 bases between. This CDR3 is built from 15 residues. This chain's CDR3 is CASSLGLAGRNEQFF. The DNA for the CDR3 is TGTGCCAGCAGCTTGGGGCTGGCGGGACGTAATGAGCAGTTCTTC.

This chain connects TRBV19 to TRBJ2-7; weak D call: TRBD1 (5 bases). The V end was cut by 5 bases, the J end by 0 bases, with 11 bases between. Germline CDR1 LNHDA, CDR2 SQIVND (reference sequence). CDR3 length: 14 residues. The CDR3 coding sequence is TGTGCCAGTAGTTTTGCGACAGTCTCCTACGAGCAGTACTTC. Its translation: CASSFATVSYEQYF.

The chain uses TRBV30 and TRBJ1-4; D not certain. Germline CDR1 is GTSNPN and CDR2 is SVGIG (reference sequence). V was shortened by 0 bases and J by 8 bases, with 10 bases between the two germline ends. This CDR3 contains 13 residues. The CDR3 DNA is TGTGCCTGGAGTGTAAGGACGGGGGAAAAACTGTTTTTT. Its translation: CAWSVRTGEKLFF.

The DNA for the CDR3 is TGTGCCAGCTCACCCATAGCGGGAGGCCAAGAGACCCAGTACTTC. Protein sequence: CASSPIAGGQETQYF. V and J are TRBV18 and TRBJ2-5; TRBD2 agrees at 10 bases. This CDR3 spans 15 amino acids. The germline V gene encodes CDR1 KGHSH and CDR2 LQKENI. Losses at the gene ends were 3 bases for V and 1 base for J; bases not matched to a gene: 2.

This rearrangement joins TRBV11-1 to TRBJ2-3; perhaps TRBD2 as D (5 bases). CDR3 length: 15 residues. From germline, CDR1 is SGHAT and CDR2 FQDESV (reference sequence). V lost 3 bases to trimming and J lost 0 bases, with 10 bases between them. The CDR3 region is CASSLAGRSTDTQYF. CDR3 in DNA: TGTGCCAGCAGCTTGGCGGGCAGGAGCACAGATACGCAGTATTTT.

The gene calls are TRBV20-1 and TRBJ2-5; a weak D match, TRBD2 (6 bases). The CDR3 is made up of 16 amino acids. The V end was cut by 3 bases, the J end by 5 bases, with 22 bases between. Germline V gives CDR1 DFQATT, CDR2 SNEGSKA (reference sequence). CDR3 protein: CSASDSTGSLRETQYF. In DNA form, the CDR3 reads TGCAGTGCTAGTGATTCCACCGGGAGTTTACGGGAGACCCAGTACTTC.

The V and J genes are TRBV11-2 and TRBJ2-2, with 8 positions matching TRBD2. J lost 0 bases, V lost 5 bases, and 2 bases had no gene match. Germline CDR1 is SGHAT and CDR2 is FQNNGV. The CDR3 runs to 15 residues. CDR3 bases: TGTGCCAGCAGCAGACTAGCGACGAACACCGGGGAGCTGTTTTTT. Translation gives CASSRLATNTGELFF.

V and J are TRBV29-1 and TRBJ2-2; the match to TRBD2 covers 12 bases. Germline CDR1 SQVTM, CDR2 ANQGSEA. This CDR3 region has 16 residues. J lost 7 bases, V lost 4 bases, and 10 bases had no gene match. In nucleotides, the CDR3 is TGCAGCGTTGTTCTAGCGGGAGGGCCGGTGGGCGGGGAGCTGTTTTTT. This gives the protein CSVVLAGGPVGGELFF.

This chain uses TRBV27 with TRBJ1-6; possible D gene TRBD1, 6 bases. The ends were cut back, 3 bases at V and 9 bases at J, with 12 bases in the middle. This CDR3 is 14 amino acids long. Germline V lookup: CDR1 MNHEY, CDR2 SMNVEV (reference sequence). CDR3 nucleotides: TGTGCCAGCAGTTTCTTTGACAGGATTTCACCCCTCCACTTT. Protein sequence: CASSFFDRISPLHF.

The CDR3 region has the DNA TGTGCCAGCAGCCCGGGACTGATCATGAACACTGAAGCTTTCTTT. It is translated as CASSPGLIMNTEAFF. J is TRBJ1-1 and V is TRBV3-1 (or the pseudogene TRBV3-2), with D perhaps TRBD1 (5 bases). Trimming left V 4 bases short and J 0 bases short, with 12 bases between. CDR1 is LGHDT, CDR2 YNNKEL, per germline (reference sequence). CDR3 size: 15 residues.

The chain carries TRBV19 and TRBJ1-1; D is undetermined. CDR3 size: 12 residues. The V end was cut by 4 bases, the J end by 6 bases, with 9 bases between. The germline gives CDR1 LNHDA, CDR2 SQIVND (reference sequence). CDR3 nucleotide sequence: TGTGCCAGTAGTACACCCAGTGCTGAAGCTTTCTTT. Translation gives CASSTPSAEAFF.

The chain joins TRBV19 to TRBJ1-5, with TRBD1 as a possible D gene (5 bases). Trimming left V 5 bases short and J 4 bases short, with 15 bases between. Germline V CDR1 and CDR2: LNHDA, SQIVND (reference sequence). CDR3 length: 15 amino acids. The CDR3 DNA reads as TGTGCCAGTAGTGAAGACAGTCTAGGGAATCAGCCCCAGCATTTT. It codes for CASSEDSLGNQPQHF. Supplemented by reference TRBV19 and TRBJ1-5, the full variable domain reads DGGITQSPKYLFRKEGQNVTLSCEQNLNHDAMYWYRQDPGQGLRLIYYSQIVNDFQKGDIAEGYSVSREKKESFPLTVTSAQKNPTAFYLCASSEDSLGNQPQHFGDGTRLSIL.

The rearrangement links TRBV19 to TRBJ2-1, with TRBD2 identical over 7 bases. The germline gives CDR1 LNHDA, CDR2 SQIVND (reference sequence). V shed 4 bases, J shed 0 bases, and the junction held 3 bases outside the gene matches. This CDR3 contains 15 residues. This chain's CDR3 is CASSRLAGSYNEQFF. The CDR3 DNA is TGTGCCAGTAGTAGATTAGCGGGCTCCTACAATGAGCAGTTCTTC.

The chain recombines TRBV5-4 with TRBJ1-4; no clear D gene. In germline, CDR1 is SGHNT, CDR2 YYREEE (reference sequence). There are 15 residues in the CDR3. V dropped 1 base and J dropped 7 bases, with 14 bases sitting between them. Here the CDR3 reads CASSLSPTVGEKLFF. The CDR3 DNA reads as TGTGCCAGCAGCTTGAGTCCAACGGTGGGTGAAAAACTGTTTTTT.

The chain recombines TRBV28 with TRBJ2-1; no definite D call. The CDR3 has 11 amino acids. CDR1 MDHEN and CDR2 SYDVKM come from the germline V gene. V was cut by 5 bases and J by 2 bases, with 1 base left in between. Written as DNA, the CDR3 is TGTGCCAGCAGTCCCTACAATGAGCAGTTCTTC. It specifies CASSPYNEQFF.

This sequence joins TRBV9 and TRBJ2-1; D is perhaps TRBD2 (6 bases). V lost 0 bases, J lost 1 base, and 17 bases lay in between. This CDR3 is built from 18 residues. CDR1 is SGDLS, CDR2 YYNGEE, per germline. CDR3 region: CASSVDEGGGGSYNEQFF. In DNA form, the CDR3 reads TGTGCCAGCAGCGTAGACGAGGGAGGAGGTGGGTCCTACAATGAGCAGTTCTTC.

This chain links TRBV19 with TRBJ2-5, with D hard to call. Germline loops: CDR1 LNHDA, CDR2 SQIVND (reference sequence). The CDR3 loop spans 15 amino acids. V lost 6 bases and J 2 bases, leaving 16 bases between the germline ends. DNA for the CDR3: TGTGCCAGTAGGGAAACCGACGGTGAGCAAGAGACCCAGTACTTC. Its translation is CASRETDGEQETQYF.

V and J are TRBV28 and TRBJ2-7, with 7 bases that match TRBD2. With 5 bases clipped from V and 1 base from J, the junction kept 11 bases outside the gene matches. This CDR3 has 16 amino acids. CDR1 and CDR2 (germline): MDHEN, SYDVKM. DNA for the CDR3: TGTGCCAGCAGTAGCACCTGGGGGGGAGGATCCTACGAGCAGTACTTC. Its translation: CASSSTWGGGSYEQYF.

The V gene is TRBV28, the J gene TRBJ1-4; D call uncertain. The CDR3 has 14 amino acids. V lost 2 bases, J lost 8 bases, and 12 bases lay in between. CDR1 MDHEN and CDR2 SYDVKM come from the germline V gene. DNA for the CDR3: TGTGCCAGCAGTTTACCTACAGCGACAGAAAAACTGTTTTTT. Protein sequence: CASSLPTATEKLFF.

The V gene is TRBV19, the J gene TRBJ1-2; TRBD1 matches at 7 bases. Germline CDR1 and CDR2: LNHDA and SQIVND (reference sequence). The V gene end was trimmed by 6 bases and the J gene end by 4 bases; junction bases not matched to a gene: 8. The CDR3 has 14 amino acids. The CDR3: CASRLGGQSYGYTF. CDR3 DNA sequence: TGTGCCAGTAGATTGGGGGGACAGTCCTATGGCTACACCTTC.

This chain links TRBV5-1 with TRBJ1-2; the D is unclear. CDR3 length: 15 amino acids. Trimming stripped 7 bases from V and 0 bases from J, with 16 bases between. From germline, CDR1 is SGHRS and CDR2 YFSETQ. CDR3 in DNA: TGCGCCAGCGCCCCTATGCCAGGCGCTAACTATGGCTACACCTTC. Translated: CASAPMPGANYGYTF.

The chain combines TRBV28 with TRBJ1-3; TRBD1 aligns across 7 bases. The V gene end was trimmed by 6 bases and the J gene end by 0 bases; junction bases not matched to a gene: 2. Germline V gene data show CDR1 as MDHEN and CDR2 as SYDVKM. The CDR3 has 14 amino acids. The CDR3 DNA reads TGTGCCAGCAGGGGACAGTACTCTGGAAACACCATATATTTT. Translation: CASRGQYSGNTIYF.

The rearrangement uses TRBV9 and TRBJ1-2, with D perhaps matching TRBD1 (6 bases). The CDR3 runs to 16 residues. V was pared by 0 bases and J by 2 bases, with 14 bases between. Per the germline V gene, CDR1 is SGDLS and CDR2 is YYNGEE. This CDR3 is CASSVEGGRENYGYTF. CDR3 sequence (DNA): TGTGCCAGCAGCGTAGAGGGGGGCAGGGAAAACTATGGCTACACCTTC.

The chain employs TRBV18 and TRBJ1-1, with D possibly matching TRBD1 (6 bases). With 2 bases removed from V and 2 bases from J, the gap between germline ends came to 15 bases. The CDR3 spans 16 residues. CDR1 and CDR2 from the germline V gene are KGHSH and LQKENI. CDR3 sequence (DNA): TGTGCCAGCTCACCAGGTACGCCAGGGGAAAACACTGAAGCTTTCTTT. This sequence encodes CASSPGTPGENTEAFF.